The present T cell receptor (beta chain) was sequenced within a study of shared clonotypes between healthy human individuals. Running of the assay took place at deep level. Method: immunoSEQ multiplex PCR; TCRdb's copy keeps in-frame clones and lacks some. The sample includes more than 400,000 clones, more than 75% seen only once; the top ten take about 12%. Each unsorted sample relied on around 100 million PBMCs as its source of genomic DNA. Study-level findings and limits: Sharing of clonotypes among donors was expected to vary with sequencing depth.

Notes on this clone: Its antigen is undetermined.

The origin of this receptor is a woman aged 35 to 49 in good health. Some clones in this sample may be carry-over from other donors' samples. Specimen: PBMCs.

CDR3 bases: TGTGCCAGCAGCTTATCCAGGAGGGAGGGCCCAGGCAATGAGCAGTTCTTC. Translated, it gives CASSLSRREGPGNEQFF. This rearrangement joins TRBV11-2 to TRBJ2-1; 7 positions agree with TRBD2. V lost 2 bases to trimming and J lost 6 bases; unmatched junction nucleotides: 13. The CDR3 is 17 amino acids. Germline CDR1 SGHAT, CDR2 FQNNGV. The variable domain in full, with the rest retrieved from reference TRBV11-2 and TRBJ2-1, is EAGVAQSPRYKIIEKRQSVAFWCNPISGHATLYWYQQILGQGPKLLIQFQNNGVVDDSQLPKDRFSAERLKGVDSTLKIQPAKLEDSAVYLCASSLSRREGPGNEQFFGPGTRLTVL.